This T cell receptor (beta chain) appears in the sequencing data of a study of shared clonotypes between healthy human individuals. Whole-study findings and limits: Memory subsets generally showed lower estimated richness than naive subsets. Researchers sampled blood only, noting tissue repertoires likely differ. Non-shared clonotypes had lower generation probabilities than those shared by all four donors.

As processed by the authors: ImmunoSEQ yielded junction-only sequences lacking quality scores, so filtering differed. The table came from immunoSEQ multiplex PCR; TCRdb's copy has only in-frame clones and leaves some out. For V, J and clone size, that table is used; D and trimming come from the DNA. The data show 950,000 to 1,300,000 clones, roughly 75% seen once. About this clone: Its antigen remains unidentified.

The CDR3 length is 14 residues. Trimming cost V 8 bases and J 0 bases, with 14 bases left between them. Germline CDR1 and CDR2: SGDLS and YYNGEE. The receptor's source is a man aged 18-30 years in good health. Sequenced input: memory CD4+ T cells sorted from blood. Sample subset: CD45RA-negative fraction. The V and J genes are TRBV9 and TRBJ1-2; D not certain. The chain's CDR3 is CASRAGSANYGYTF. Here the CDR3 DNA reads TGTGCCAGTCGGGCGGGATCCGCTAACTATGGCTACACCTTC.